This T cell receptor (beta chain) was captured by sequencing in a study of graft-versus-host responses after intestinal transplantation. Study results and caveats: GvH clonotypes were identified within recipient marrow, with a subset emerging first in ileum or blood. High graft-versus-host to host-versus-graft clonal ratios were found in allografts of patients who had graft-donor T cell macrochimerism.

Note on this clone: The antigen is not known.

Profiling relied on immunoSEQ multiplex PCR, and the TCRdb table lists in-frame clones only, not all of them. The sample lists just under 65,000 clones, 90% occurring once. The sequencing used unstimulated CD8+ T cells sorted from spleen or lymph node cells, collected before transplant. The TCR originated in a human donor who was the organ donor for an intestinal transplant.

The CDR3 coding sequence is TGTGCCAGCAGCTTGGAGACTAGCGGGGGGGAGGATGAGCAGTTCTTC. Translated: CASSLETSGGEDEQFF. The rearrangement uses TRBV7-2 and TRBJ2-1; 14 nucleotides match TRBD2. Germline loops: CDR1 SGHTA, CDR2 FQGNSA. With V trimmed by 3 bases and J by 8 bases, 6 bases remained unmatched. There are 16 residues in the CDR3.